The sequence of this T cell receptor (beta chain) was determined in a study of CD4 T cells in relation to SARS-CoV-2 and coronaviruses. Study background: TCR beta CDR3s were sequenced after roughly ten-day antigen culture of PBMCs. Study-level points and caveats: Monoreactive clones expanded significantly more to SARS-CoV-2 than crossreactive clones did.

V shed 4 bases and J 0 bases; nucleotides not matched to a gene: 11. The CDR3 extends over 18 amino acids. Germline CDR1 is SGHNT and CDR2 is YYREEE (reference sequence). Turning to this clone: What it binds is not known.

Before the COVID-19 pandemic, during about 2011-2019, CD4+ T cells were taken from unexposed donors. Isolation of CD4+ T cells took place after around 11 days in culture. The protocol was immunoSEQ multiplex PCR, while the TCRdb copy is restricted to in-frame clones and leaves out a portion. The table records about 15,000 clones, over 80% of them present only once. The V gene is TRBV5-4, the J gene TRBJ2-3; 10 nucleotides match TRBD2. Sequenced sample: CD4+ T cells from PBMCs, cultured in vitro. The clonotype comes from a human donor in good health. CDR3 in amino acids: CASSPTFWTSGSTDTQYF. CDR3 DNA: TGTGCCAGCAGCCCCACATTCTGGACTAGCGGCAGCACAGATACGCAGTATTTT.